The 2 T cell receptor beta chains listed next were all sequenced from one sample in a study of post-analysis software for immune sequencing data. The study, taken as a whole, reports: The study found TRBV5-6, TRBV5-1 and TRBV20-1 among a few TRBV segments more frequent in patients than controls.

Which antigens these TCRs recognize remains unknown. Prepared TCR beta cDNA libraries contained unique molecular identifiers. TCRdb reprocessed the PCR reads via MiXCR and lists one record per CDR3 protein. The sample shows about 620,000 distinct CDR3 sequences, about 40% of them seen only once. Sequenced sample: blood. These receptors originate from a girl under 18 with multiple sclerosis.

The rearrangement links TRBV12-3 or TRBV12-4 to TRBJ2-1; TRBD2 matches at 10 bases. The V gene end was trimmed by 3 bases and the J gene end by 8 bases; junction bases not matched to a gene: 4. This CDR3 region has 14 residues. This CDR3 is CASSFERGGYEQFF. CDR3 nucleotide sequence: TGTGCCAGCAGTTTCGAGCGGGGGGGATATGAGCAGTTCTTC.

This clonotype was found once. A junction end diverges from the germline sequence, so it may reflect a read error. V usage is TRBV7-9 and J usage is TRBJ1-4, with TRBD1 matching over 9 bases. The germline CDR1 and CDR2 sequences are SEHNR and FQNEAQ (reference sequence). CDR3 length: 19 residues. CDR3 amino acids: CASSSPRRDRAVTNEKRFF. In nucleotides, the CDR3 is TGTGCCAGCAGCTCCCCGCGCCGGGACAGGGCCGTAACTAATGAAAAACGGTTTTTT.